What follows describes a single TCR beta chain. This sample was included in a study of cytomegalovirus exposure and HLA in healthy donors. The PCR employed 60 Vbeta primers together with 13 Jbeta primers. Here immunoSEQ multiplex PCR was the method, and the copy in TCRdb shows in-frame clones only, minus some. The sample holds about 160,000 clones, roughly 90% seen once. CDR3 length: 11 residues. Trimming shortened V by 0 bases and J by 5 bases, and 4 bases separated the two germline ends. Germline values: CDR1 GTSNPN, CDR2 SVGIG (reference sequence). The source material was PBMCs. The TCR was taken from a young woman in good health and CMV-seronegative. The chain links TRBV30 to TRBJ1-2; D unresolved. DNA of the CDR3: TGTGCCTGGAGTGTATTATATGGCTACACCTTC. Its protein is CAWSVLYGYTF.